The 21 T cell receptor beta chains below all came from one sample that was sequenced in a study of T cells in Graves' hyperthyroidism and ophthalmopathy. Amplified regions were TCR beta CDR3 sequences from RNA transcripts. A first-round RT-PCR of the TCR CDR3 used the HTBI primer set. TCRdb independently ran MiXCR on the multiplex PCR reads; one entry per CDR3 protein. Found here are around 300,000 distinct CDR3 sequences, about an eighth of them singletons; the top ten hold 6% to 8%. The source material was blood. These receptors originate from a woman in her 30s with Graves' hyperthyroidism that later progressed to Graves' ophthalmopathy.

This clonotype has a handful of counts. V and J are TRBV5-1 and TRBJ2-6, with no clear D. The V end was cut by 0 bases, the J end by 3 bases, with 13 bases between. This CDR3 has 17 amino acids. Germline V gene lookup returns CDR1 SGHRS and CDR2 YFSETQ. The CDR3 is CASSLAVGDLGANVLTF. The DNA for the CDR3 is TGCGCCAGCAGCTTGGCCGTTGGAGATCTTGGGGCCAACGTCCTGACTTTC.

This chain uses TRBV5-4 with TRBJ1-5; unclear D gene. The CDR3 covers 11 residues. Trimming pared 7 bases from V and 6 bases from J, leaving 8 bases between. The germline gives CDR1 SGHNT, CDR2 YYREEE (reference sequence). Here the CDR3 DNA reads TGTGCCAGCTCCGAAGTTCAGCCCCAGCATTTT. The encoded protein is CASSEVQPQHF.

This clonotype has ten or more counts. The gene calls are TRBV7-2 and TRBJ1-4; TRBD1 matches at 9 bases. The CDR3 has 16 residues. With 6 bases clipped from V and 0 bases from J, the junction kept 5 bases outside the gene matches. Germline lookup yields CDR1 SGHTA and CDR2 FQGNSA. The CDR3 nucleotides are TGTGCCAGCAGACACCGACAGGGGGCAACTAATGAAAAACTGTTTTTT. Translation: CASRHRQGATNEKLFF.

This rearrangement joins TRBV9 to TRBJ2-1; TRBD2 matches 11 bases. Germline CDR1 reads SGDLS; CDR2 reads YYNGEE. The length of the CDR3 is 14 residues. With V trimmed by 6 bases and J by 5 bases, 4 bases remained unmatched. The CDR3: CASTPGLADNEQFF. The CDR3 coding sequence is TGTGCCAGCACTCCGGGACTAGCGGACAATGAGCAGTTCTTC. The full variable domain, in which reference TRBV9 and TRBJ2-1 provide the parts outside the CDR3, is DSGVTQTPKHLITATGQRVTLRCSPRSGDLSVYWYQQSLDQGLQFLIQYYNGEERAKGNILERFSAQQFPDLHSELNLSSLELGDSALYFCASTPGLADNEQFFGPGTRLTVL.

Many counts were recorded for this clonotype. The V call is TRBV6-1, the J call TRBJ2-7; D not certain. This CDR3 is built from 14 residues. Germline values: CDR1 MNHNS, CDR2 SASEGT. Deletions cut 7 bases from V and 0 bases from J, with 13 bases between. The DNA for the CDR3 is TGTGCCAGCAAGGGCGGACCTCTCTCCTACGAGCAGTACTTC. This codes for CASKGGPLSYEQYF.

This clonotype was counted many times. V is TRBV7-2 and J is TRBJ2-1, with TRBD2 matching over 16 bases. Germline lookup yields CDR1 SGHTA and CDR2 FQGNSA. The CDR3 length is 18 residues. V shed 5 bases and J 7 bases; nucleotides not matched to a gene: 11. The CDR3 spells CASSPPGLAGGLGNEQFF. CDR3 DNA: TGTGCCAGCAGCCCTCCGGGACTAGCGGGAGGGCTGGGTAATGAGCAGTTCTTC.

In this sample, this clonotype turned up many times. Here the CDR3 reads CSVENVPGGYGYTF. The CDR3 DNA reads TGCAGCGTTGAAAATGTGCCAGGGGGCTATGGCTACACCTTC. This chain connects TRBV29-1 to TRBJ1-2; 7 bases match TRBD1. The junction had 7 bases not matched to a gene; V was cut back by 2 bases and J by 4 bases. Germline lookup yields CDR1 SQVTM and CDR2 ANQGSEA. The CDR3 has 14 residues.

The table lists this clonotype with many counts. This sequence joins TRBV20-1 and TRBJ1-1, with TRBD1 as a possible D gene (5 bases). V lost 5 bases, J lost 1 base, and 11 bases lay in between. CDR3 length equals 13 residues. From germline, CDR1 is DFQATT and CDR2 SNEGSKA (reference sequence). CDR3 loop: CSAWDLTNTEAFF. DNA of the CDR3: TGCAGTGCTTGGGACTTAACGAACACTGAAGCTTTCTTT.

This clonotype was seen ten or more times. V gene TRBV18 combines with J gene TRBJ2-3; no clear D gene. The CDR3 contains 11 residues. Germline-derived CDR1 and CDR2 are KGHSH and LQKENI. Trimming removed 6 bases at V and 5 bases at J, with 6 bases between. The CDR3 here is CASSPGDTQYF. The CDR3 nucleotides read TGTGCCAGCTCCCCGGGAGATACGCAGTATTTT.

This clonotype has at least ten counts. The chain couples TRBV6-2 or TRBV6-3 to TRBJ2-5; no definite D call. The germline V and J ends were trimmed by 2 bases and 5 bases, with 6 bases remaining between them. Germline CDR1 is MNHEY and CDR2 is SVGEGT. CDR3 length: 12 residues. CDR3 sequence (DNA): TGTGCCAGCAGTTACCCGCCGGAGACCCAGTACTTC. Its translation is CASSYPPETQYF.

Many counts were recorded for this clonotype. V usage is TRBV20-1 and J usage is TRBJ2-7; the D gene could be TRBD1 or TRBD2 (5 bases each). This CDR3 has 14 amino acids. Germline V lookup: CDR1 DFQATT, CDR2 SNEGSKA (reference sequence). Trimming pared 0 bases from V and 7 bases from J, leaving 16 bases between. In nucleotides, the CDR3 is TGCAGTGCTAGAGATCAGGGACGGTTTGGGGAGCAGTACTTC. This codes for CSARDQGRFGEQYF.

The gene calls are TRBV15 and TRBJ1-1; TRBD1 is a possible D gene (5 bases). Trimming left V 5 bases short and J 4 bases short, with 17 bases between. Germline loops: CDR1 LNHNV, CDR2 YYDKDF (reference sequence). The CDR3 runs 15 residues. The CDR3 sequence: CATSLGVGGSTEAFF. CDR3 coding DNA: TGTGCCACCAGCCTAGGGGTGGGGGGAAGCACTGAAGCTTTCTTT.

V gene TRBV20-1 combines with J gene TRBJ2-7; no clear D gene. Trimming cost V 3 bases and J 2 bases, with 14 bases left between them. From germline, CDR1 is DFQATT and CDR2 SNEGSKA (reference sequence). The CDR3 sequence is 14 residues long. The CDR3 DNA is TGCAGTGCTAGTTCTGGCGGAAGCGCCTACGAGCAGTACTTC. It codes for CSASSGGSAYEQYF.

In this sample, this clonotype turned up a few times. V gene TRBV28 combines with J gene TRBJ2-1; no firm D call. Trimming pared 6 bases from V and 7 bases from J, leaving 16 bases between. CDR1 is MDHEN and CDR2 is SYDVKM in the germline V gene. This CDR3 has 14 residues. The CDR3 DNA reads TGTGCCAGCAGCCCTTTCGGTAACCCAAATGAGCAGTTCTTC. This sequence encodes CASSPFGNPNEQFF. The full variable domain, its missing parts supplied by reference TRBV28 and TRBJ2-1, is DVKVTQSSRYLVKRTGEKVFLECVQDMDHENMFWYRQDPGLGLRLIYFSYDVKMKEKGDIPEGYSVSREKKERFSLILESASTNQTSMYLCASSPFGNPNEQFFGPGTRLTVL.

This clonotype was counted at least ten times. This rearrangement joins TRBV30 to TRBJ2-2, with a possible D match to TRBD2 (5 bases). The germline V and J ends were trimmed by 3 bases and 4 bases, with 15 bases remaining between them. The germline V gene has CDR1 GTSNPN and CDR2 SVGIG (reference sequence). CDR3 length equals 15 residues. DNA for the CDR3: TGTGCCTGGAGGTCGGGATCGGTTGCCACCGGGGAGCTGTTTTTT. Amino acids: CAWRSGSVATGELFF.

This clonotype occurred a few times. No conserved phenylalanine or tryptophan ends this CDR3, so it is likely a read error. The CDR3 loop is CASSFSFPPYEQYL. CDR3 DNA: TGTGCCAGCAGCTTTAGTTTCCCACCCTACGAGCAGTACCTC. This sequence joins TRBV5-5 and TRBJ2-7; D is undetermined. Germline CDR1 is SGHKS and CDR2 is YYEKEE (reference sequence). The V and J ends lost 2 bases and 2 bases respectively, with 11 bases between them. CDR3 length: 14 residues.

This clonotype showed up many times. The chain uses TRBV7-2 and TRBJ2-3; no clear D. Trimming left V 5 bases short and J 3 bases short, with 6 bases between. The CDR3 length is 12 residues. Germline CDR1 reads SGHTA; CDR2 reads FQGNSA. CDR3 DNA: TGTGCCAGCAGCCCGATAACAGATACGCAGTATTTT. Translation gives CASSPITDTQYF.

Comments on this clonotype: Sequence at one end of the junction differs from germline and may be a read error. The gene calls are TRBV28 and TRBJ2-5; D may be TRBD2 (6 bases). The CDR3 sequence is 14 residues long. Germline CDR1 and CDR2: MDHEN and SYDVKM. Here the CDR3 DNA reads TGTGCCGGCAGTTCGTGGAGGGGATTGGAGATCCAGTACTTC. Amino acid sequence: CAGSSWRGLEIQYF.

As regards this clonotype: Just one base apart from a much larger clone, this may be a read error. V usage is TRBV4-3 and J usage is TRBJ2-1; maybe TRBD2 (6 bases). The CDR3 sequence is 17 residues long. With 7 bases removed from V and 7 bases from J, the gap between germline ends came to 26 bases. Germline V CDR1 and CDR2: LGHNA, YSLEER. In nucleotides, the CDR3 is TGCGCCAGCATCCACTGGGCCGGGACTGCTGTTTGGAATGAGCAGTTCTTC. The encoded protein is CASIHWAGTAVWNEQFF.

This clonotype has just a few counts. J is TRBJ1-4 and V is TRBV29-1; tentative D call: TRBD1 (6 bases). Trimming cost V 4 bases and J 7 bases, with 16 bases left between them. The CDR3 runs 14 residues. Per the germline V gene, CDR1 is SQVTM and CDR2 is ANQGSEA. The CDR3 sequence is CSVAEGESGEKLFF. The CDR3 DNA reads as TGCAGCGTTGCCGAGGGGGAGAGTGGTGAAAAACTGTTTTTT.

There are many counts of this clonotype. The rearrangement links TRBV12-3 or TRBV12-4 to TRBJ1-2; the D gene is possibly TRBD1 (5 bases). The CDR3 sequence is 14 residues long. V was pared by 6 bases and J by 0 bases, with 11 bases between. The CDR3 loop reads CASRRGQSNYGYTF. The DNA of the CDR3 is TGTGCCAGCAGAAGGGGCCAGTCTAACTATGGCTACACCTTC.